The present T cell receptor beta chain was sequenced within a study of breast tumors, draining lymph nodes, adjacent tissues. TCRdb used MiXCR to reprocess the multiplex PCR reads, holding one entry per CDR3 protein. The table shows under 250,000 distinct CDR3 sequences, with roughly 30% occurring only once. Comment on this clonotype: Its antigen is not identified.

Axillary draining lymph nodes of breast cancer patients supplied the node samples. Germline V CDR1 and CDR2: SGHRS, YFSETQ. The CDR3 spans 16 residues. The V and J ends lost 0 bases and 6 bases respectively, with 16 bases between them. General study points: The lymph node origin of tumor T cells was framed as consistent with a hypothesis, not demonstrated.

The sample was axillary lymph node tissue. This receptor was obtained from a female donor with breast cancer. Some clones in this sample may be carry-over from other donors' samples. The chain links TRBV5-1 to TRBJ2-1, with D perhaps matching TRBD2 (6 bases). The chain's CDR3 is CASSLAPGDGINEQFF. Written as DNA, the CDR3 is TGCGCCAGCAGCTTGGCCCCGGGGGATGGTATCAATGAGCAGTTCTTC.